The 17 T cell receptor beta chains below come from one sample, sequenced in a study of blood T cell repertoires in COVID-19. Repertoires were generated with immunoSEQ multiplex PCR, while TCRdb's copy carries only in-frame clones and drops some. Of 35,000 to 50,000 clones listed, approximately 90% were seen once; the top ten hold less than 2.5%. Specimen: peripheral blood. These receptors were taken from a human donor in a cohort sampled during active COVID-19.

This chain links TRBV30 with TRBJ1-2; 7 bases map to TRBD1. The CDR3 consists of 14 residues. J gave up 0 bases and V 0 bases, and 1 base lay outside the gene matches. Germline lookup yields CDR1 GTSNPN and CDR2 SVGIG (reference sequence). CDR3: CAWSVQGTNYGYTF. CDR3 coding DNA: TGTGCCTGGAGTGTACAGGGGACTAACTATGGCTACACCTTC.

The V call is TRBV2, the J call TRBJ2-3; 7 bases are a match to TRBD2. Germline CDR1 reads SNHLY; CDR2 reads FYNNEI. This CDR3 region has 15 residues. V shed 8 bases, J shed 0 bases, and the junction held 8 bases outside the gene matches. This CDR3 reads CASSRGSGSTDTQYF. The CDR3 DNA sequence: TGTGCCAGCTCCCGGGGTAGCGGGAGCACAGATACGCAGTATTTT.

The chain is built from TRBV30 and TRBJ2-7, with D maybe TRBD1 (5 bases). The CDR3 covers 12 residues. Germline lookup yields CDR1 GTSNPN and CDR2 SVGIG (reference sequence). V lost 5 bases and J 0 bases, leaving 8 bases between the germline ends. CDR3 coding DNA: TGTGCCTGGCAGGGAAACTCCTACGAGCAGTACTTC. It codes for CAWQGNSYEQYF.

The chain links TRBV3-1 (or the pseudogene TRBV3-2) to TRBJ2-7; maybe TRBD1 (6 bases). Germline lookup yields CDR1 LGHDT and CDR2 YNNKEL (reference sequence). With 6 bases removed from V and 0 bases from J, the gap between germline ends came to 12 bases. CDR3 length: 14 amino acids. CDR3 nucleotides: TGTGCCAGCAGAGGGGAAGGGGGCTCCTACGAGCAGTACTTC. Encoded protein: CASRGEGGSYEQYF.

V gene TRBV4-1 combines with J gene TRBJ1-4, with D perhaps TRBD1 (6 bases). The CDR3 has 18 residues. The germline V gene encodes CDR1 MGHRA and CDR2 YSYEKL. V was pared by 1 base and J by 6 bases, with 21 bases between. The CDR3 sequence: CASSQVRGGASTYEKLFF. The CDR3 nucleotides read TGCGCCAGCAGCCAAGTTCGAGGGGGGGCGAGCACCTATGAAAAACTGTTTTTT.

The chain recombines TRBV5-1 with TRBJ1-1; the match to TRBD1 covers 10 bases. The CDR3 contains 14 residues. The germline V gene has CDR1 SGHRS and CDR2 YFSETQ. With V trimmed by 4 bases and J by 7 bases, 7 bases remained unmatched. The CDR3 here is CASSRQGARDEAFF. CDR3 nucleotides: TGCGCCAGCAGCAGACAGGGGGCGCGGGATGAAGCTTTCTTT.

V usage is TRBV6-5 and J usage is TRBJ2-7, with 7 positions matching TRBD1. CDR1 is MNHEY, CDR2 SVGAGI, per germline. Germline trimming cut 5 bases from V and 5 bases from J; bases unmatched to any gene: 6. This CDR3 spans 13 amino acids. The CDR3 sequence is CASSPRGFHEQYF. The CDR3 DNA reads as TGTGCCAGCAGTCCCAGGGGGTTCCACGAGCAGTACTTC.

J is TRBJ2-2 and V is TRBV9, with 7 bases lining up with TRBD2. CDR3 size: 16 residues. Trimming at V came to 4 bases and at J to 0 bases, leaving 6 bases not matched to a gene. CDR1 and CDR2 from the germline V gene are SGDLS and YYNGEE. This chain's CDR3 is CASSPGGSSNTGELFF. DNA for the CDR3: TGTGCCAGCAGCCCCGGCGGGAGTTCGAACACCGGGGAGCTGTTTTTT.

CDR3 region: CASSPTQLSAYGYTF. DNA of the CDR3: TGTGCCAGCAGCCCCACCCAACTCAGCGCCTATGGCTACACCTTC. V usage is TRBV3-1 (or the pseudogene TRBV3-2) and J usage is TRBJ1-2; D gene unclear. The CDR3 contains 15 residues. Trimming took off 4 bases at V and 4 bases at J, with 16 bases between the two ends. The germline CDR1 and CDR2 sequences are LGHDT and YNNKEL (reference sequence).

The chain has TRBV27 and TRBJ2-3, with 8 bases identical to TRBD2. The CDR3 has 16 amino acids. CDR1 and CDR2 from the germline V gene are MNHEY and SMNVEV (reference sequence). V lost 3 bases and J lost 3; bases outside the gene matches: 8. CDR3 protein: CASSFGSGGRTDTQYF. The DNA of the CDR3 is TGTGCCAGCAGTTTTGGATCGGGGGGGCGAACAGATACGCAGTATTTT.

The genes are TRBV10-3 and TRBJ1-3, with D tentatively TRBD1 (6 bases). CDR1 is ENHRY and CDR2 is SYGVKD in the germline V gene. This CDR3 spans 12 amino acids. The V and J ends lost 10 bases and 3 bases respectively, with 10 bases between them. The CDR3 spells CATAGDGNTIYF. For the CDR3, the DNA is TGTGCCACCGCAGGGGATGGAAACACCATATATTTT.

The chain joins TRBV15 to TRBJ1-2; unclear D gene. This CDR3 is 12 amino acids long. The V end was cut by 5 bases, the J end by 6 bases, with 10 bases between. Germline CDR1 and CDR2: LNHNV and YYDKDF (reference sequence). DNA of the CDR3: TGTGCCACCAGCGGGGAGGGTGATGGCTACACCTTC. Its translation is CATSGEGDGYTF.

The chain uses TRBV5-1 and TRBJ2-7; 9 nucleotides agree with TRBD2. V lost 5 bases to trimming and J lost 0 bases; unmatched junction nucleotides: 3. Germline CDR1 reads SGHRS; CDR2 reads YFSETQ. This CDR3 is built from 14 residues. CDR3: CASRMTSGSYEQYF. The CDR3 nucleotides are TGCGCCAGCAGAATGACTAGCGGCTCCTACGAGCAGTACTTC.

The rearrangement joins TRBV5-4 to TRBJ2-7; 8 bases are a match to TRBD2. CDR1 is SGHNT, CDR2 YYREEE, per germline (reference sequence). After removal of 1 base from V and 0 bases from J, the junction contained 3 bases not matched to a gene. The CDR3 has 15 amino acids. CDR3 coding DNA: TGTGCCAGCAGCTTGCAGGCGGGGGGCTCCTACGAGCAGTACTTC. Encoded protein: CASSLQAGGSYEQYF. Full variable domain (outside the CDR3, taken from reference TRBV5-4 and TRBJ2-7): ETGVTQSPTHLIKTRGQQVTLRCSSQSGHNTVSWYQQALGQGPQFIFQYYREEENGRGNFPPRFSGLQFPNYSSELNVNALELDDSALYLCASSLQAGGSYEQYFGPGTRLTVT.

The chain's CDR3 is CASSPIRTAFVSYEQYF. In nucleotides, the CDR3 is TGCGCCAGCAGTCCCATAAGGACAGCTTTTGTTTCCTACGAGCAGTACTTC. The V and J genes are TRBV10-1 and TRBJ2-7; tentatively, D is TRBD1 (6 bases). Trimming cost V 5 bases and J 1 base, with 21 bases left between them. The CDR3 has 17 residues. Germline values: CDR1 WNHNN, CDR2 SYGVQD (reference sequence).

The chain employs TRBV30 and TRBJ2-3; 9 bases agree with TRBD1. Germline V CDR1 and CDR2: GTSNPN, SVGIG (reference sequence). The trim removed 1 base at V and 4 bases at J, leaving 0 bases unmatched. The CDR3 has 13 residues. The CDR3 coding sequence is TGTGCCTGGAGTGGGACAGGGGCAGATACGCAGTATTTT. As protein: CAWSGTGADTQYF.

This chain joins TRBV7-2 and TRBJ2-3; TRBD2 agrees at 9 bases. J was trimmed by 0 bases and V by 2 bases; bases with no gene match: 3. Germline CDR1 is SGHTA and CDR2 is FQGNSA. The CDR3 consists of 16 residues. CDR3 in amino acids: CASSLRLAGSTDTQYF. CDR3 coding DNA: TGTGCCAGCAGCTTAAGGCTAGCGGGAAGCACAGATACGCAGTATTTT.